This paragraph covers one T cell receptor (beta chain) sequence. TCRdb re-called the 5' RACE reads through MiXCR, storing one row per CDR3 protein. The profile shows more than 55,000 distinct CDR3 sequences, 13% of them singletons. Trimming pared 5 bases from V and 5 bases from J, leaving 24 bases between. CDR3 length: 17 residues. Germline assignment: CDR1 SGHTA and CDR2 FQGNSA. The data are from a study of early T cells in non-severe SARS-CoV-2 infection. This TCR derives from an adult who was a healthcare worker with PCR-confirmed SARS-CoV-2 infection or an uninfected control (not recorded which). Material: whole blood, obtained at baseline. The chain uses TRBV7-2 and TRBJ2-5; the D call may be TRBD1 or TRBD2 (5 bases each). The CDR3 reads CASSAFPRGRVGETQYF. CDR3 sequence (DNA): TGTGCCAGCAGCGCATTTCCAAGGGGACGGGTCGGGGAGACCCAGTACTTC.